This entry concerns a single TCR beta chain. In the original workflow: Estimated nucleated cell counts came from reference gene primer amplification. Assay: immunoSEQ multiplex PCR; the TCRdb copy retains only in-frame clones and omits some. D and trimming were read from the DNA, whereas the V and J calls and clone size are those reported in that table. The data contain more than 250,000 clones, around 86% of them singletons. The entry originates in a study of blood T cell repertoires in COVID-19. About the study: Material from acute and convalescent COVID-19 was sourced from the United States, Italy and Spain. PBMCs, B-cell-depleted T cells, or T cells provided the cDNA or gDNA that made up the material.

Trimming removed 2 bases at V and 8 bases at J, with 25 bases between. The V gene's germline CDR1 is SEHNR and CDR2 FQNEAQ (reference sequence). The CDR3 totals 18 residues. The rearrangement links TRBV7-9 to TRBJ2-1; D perhaps matches TRBD2 (5 bases). The TCR was taken from a woman aged 45-60 years with acute or convalescent COVID-19. Sample: peripheral blood. DNA of the CDR3: TGTGCCAGCAGCTTAAGGTTCGTGTCCAGCGGCAGGTCAGATGAGCAGTTCTTC. It is translated as CASSLRFVSSGRSDEQFF.